Sequencing of this TCR beta chain was carried out in a study of shared clonotypes between healthy human individuals. Findings and caveats of the study: Clonotype sharing across several donors was observed for 4% to 6.5% of naive CD4 clonotypes.

The CDR3 consists of 16 residues. The V gene's germline CDR1 is LNHDA and CDR2 SQIVND (reference sequence). V trimming: 6 bases; J trimming: 0 bases; junction bases outside the gene matches: 9. In regard to this clone: Its antigen remains unidentified.

Only in-frame clones appear in the TCRdb table, and some are missing; sequencing was by immunoSEQ multiplex PCR. There are 1.6 million or so clones in the sample; roughly 95% occur only once, and 1.2% lies in the top ten. Sequencing was performed on naive CD4+ T cells sorted from blood. Subset in this sample: CD45RA+ positively selected. The sequence derives from a man aged 25 to 40 in good health. This chain uses TRBV19 with TRBJ2-7; 9 bases match TRBD2. The CDR3 loop reads CASSRWTSASSYEQYF. CDR3 nucleotide sequence: TGTGCCAGTAGCAGGTGGACTAGCGCGAGCTCCTACGAGCAGTACTTC.